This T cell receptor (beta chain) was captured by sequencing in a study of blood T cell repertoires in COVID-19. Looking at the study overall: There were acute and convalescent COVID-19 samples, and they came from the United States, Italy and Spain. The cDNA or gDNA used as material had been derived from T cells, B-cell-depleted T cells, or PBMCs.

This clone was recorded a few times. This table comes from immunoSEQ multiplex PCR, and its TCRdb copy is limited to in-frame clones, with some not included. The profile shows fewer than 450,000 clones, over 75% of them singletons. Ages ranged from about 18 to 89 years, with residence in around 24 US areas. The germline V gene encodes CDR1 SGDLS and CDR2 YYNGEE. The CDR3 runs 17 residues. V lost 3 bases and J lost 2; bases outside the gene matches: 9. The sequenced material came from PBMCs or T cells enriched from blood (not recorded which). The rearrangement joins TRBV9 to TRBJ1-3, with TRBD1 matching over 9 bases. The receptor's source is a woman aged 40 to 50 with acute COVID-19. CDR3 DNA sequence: TGTGCCAGCAGCGCAGGAGGGACAGGGAACGCTGGAAACACCATATATTTT. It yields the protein CASSAGGTGNAGNTIYF.